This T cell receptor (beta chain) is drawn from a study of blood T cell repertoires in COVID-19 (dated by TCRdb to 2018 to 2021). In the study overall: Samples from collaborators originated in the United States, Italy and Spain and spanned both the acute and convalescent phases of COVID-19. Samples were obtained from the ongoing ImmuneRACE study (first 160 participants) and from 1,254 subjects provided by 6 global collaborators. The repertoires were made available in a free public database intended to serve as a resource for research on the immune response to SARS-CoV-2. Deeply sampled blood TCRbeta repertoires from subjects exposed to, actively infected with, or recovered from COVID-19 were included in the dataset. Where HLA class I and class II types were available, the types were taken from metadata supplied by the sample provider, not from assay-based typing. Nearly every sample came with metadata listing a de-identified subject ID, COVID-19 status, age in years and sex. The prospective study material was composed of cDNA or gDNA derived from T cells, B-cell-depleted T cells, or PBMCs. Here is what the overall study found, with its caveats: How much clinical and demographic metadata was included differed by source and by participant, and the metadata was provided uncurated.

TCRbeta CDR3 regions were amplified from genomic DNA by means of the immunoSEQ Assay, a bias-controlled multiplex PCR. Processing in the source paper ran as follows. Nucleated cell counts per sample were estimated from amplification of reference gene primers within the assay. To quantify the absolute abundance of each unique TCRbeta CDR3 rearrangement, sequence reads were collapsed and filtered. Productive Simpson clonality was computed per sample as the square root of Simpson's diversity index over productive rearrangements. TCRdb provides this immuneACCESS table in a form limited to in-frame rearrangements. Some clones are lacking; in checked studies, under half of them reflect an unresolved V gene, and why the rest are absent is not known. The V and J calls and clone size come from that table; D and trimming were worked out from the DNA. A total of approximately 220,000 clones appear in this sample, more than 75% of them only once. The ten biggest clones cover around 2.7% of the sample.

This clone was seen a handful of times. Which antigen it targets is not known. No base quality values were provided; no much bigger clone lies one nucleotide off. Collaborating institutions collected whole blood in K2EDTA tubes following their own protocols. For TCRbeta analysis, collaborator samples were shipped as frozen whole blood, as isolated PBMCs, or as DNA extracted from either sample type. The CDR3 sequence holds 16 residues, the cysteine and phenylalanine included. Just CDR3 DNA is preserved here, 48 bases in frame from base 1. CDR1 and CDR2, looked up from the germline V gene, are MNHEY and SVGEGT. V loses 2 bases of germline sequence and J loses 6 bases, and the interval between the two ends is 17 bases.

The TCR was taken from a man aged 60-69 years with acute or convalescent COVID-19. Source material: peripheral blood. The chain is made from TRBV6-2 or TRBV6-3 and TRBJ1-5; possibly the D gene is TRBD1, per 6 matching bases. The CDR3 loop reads CASSYDGGGLPQPQHF. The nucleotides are TGTGCCAGCAGTTACGACGGCGGGGGGCTCCCTCAGCCCCAGCATTTT.